This TCR beta chain was captured by sequencing in a study of cytomegalovirus exposure and HLA in healthy donors. From germline, CDR1 is MNHEY and CDR2 SMNVEV (reference sequence). The CDR3 has 15 residues. V lost 5 bases to trimming and J lost 1 base, with 13 bases between them. It was healthy bone marrow donors who served as donors. At collection, donors were nominally healthy, but unrecorded immune exposures were probable. Overall study results and limits: The likely origin of a cluster of highly shared sequence variants was a sequencing artifact. Presence/absence analysis assumed near-uniform sequencing depth across donors.

As for this clone: What it binds is unknown.

Researchers ran the PCR with 60 Vbeta and 13 Jbeta primers. Assay: immunoSEQ multiplex PCR; the TCRdb copy retains only in-frame clones and omits some. This sample has about 120,000 clones, with approximately 80% found just once. The clonotype comes from a female donor in good health and CMV-seropositive. V is TRBV27 and J is TRBJ2-3, with no clear D. Sequences were obtained from PBMCs. CDR3 nucleotide sequence: TGTGCCAGCAGTCCTCAGGAAGGCCGCACAGATACGCAGTATTTT. Protein: CASSPQEGRTDTQYF.